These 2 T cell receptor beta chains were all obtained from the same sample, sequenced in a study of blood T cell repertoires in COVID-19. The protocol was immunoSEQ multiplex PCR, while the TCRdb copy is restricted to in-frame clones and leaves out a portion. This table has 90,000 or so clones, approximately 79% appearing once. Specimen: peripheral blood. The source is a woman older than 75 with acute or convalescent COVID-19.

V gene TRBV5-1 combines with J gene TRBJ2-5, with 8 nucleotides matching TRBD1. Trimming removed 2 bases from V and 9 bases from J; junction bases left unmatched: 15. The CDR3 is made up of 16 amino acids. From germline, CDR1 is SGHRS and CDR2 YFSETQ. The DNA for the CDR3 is TGCGCCAGCAGCTTTGGGACGACAGGGGCCCCGGGGTCCCAGTACTTC. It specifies CASSFGTTGAPGSQYF.

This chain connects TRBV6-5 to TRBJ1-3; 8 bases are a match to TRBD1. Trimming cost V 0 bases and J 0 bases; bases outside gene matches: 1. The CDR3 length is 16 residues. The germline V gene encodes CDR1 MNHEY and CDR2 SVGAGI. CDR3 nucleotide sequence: TGTGCCAGCAGTTACTCGACAGGGGACTCTGGAAACACCATATATTTT. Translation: CASSYSTGDSGNTIYF.